Each of the 24 T cell receptor beta chains below was sequenced from the same sample in a study of blood T cell repertoires in COVID-19. The repertoire was sequenced with immunoSEQ multiplex PCR; TCRdb's copy has only in-frame clones and lacks some. Of some 200,000 clones in the sample, 75% to 90% were seen once. The sequencing sample was made of PBMCs or T cells enriched from blood (not recorded which). Receptor source: a man aged 40-49 years who had recovered from COVID-19.

V usage is TRBV5-4 and J usage is TRBJ2-1; 8 positions match TRBD1. Germline V gene sequence: CDR1 SGHNT, CDR2 YYREEE (reference sequence). The CDR3 has 14 residues. J was trimmed by 7 bases and V by 4 bases; bases with no gene match: 7. In DNA, the CDR3 is TGTGCCAGCAGCCACAGGACAGGGAAGAATGAGCAGTTCTTC. It codes for CASSHRTGKNEQFF.

This clone was seen only once. The chain joins TRBV29-1 to TRBJ1-2, with a possible D match to TRBD1 (5 bases). The CDR3 totals 12 residues. Trimming shortened V by 4 bases and J by 4 bases, and 10 bases separated the two germline ends. Per germline, CDR1 SQVTM and CDR2 ANQGSEA. The CDR3 DNA sequence: TGCAGCGTTGTTCGGGGGTCCTATGGCTACACCTTC. The encoded protein is CSVVRGSYGYTF.

The chain uses TRBV28 and TRBJ1-5; 9 bases match TRBD1. Germline CDR1 reads MDHEN; CDR2 reads SYDVKM. The CDR3 spans 14 residues. V trimming: 6 bases; J trimming: 6 bases; junction bases outside the gene matches: 6. The CDR3 coding sequence is TGTGCCAGCAGGCCGGGACAGGGCAGTCAGCCCCAGCATTTT. This codes for CASRPGQGSQPQHF.

V and J are TRBV18 and TRBJ2-7; D is undetermined. CDR1 is KGHSH, CDR2 LQKENI, per germline. The CDR3 runs to 16 residues. V lost 2 bases, J lost 4 bases, and 18 bases lay in between. CDR3 in amino acids: CASSPDRTTRSYEQYF. The DNA for the CDR3 is TGTGCCAGCTCACCAGATCGCACGACACGATCGTACGAGCAGTACTTC.

This clone was found once. The V and J genes are TRBV30 and TRBJ1-2; TRBD1 is a possible D gene (6 bases). This CDR3 has 13 residues. Trimming stripped 3 bases from V and 4 bases from J, with 12 bases between. From germline, CDR1 is GTSNPN and CDR2 SVGIG (reference sequence). The CDR3: CAWRVQGSYGYTF. The CDR3 coding sequence is TGTGCCTGGAGGGTTCAGGGGAGCTATGGCTACACCTTC.

This clone appeared a few times. The CDR3 region is CARSQGVHATQYF. As DNA, the CDR3 is TGTGCTCGATCCCAGGGGGTACACGCGACCCAGTACTTC. The chain couples TRBV30 to TRBJ2-5, with 7 bases lining up with TRBD1. The CDR3 consists of 13 residues. CDR1 is GTSNPN, CDR2 SVGIG, per germline (reference sequence). Supplemented by reference TRBV30 and TRBJ2-5, the full variable domain reads SQTIHQWPATLVQPVGSPLSLECTVEGTSNPNLYWYRQAAGRGLQLLFYSVGIGQISSEVPQNLSASRPQDRQFILSSKKLLLSDSGFYLCARSQGVHATQYFGPGTRLLVL.

V usage is TRBV27 and J usage is TRBJ2-2, with 7 bases lining up with TRBD1. V trimming: 6 bases; J trimming: 6 bases; junction bases outside the gene matches: 4. The CDR3 runs to 13 residues. Looked up from germline, CDR1 is MNHEY and CDR2 is SMNVEV (reference sequence). The CDR3 sequence: CASRNRGSGELFF. For the CDR3, the DNA is TGTGCCAGCAGAAACAGGGGATCCGGGGAGCTGTTTTTT.

The rearrangement uses TRBV6-6 and TRBJ2-7, with D possibly being TRBD1 (6 bases). Germline CDR1 reads MNHNY; CDR2 reads SVGAGI (reference sequence). This CDR3 region has 16 residues. V lost 10 bases and J lost 5, with 27 bases in between. The CDR3 bases are TGTGCCACCAACCACCCTTTGGACAGTCTCTGCGACGAGCAGTACTTC. Translating it yields CATNHPLDSLCDEQYF.

The chain employs TRBV5-1 and TRBJ2-2; D is perhaps TRBD1 (6 bases). The CDR3 has 15 residues. V lost 0 bases to trimming and J lost 3 bases, with 9 bases between them. In germline, CDR1 is SGHRS, CDR2 YFSETQ. The CDR3 DNA reads TGCGCCAGCAGCTTGGTGGGGGCCTACACCGGGGAGCTGTTTTTT. Translated, it gives CASSLVGAYTGELFF.

This rearrangement joins TRBV9 to TRBJ1-2; 9 bases line up with TRBD1. Germline V lookup: CDR1 SGDLS, CDR2 YYNGEE. V shed 0 bases, J shed 7 bases, and the junction held 7 bases outside the gene matches. CDR3 size: 15 residues. CDR3 residues: CASSVERDREAGYTF. CDR3 DNA: TGTGCCAGCAGCGTAGAGCGGGACAGGGAGGCTGGCTACACCTTC.

The chain has TRBV18 and TRBJ1-4, with D maybe TRBD1 (5 bases). Germline assignment: CDR1 KGHSH and CDR2 LQKENI. V was cut by 3 bases and J by 1 base, with 6 bases left in between. This CDR3 is 14 amino acids long. The CDR3 sequence is CASSPQGTNEKLFF. In DNA, the CDR3 is TGTGCCAGCTCACCCCAGGGAACTAATGAAAAACTGTTTTTT.

The J gene is TRBJ2-7, the V gene TRBV15; D gene uncertain. Trimming shortened V by 0 bases and J by 2 bases, and 11 bases separated the two germline ends. The CDR3 covers 15 residues. CDR1 is LNHNV, CDR2 YYDKDF, per germline (reference sequence). The CDR3, as DNA: TGTGCCACCAGCAGAGACCTCCTTTATCCCTACGAGCAGTACTTC. Encoded protein: CATSRDLLYPYEQYF.

This clone was counted between two and nine times. The chain employs TRBV5-1 and TRBJ2-1, with D maybe TRBD2 (5 bases). V was clipped by 7 bases and J by 2 bases, with 19 bases between them. CDR1 is SGHRS, CDR2 YFSETQ, per germline. This CDR3 spans 16 amino acids. This CDR3 reads CASYTLSGTPYNEQFF. In nucleotides, the CDR3 is TGCGCCAGCTATACCCTCAGCGGAACCCCCTACAATGAGCAGTTCTTC.

The V call is TRBV18, the J call TRBJ2-7; 8 positions match TRBD1. This CDR3 is built from 13 residues. Germline V gene lookup returns CDR1 KGHSH and CDR2 LQKENI. V lost 5 bases, J lost 7 bases, and 7 bases stayed unmatched. CDR3 coding DNA: TGTGCCAGCTCATCCTCAGGGGGCAATGAGCAGTACTTC. It yields the protein CASSSSGGNEQYF.

The sample holds one count of this clone. V and J are TRBV27 and TRBJ2-3; D call uncertain. The V end was cut by 6 bases, the J end by 5 bases, with 6 bases between. The germline gives CDR1 MNHEY, CDR2 SMNVEV (reference sequence). CDR3 length equals 11 residues. CDR3 sequence reads: CASREIDTQYF. The CDR3 DNA sequence: TGTGCCAGCAGAGAGATAGATACGCAGTATTTT.

V is TRBV5-1 and J is TRBJ1-2, with D possibly being TRBD1 (5 bases). The CDR3 covers 15 residues. V gave up 4 bases and J gave up 3 bases, with 16 bases separating them. Germline values: CDR1 SGHRS, CDR2 YFSETQ. The CDR3 is CASSPTLVRDYGYTF. The CDR3, as DNA: TGCGCCAGCAGCCCCACGTTAGTCAGGGACTATGGCTACACCTTC.

The chain links TRBV12-5 to TRBJ1-5; possibly TRBD1 for D (5 bases). Germline lookup yields CDR1 LGHNT and CDR2 FRNRAP. The CDR3 length is 12 residues. Trimming shortened V by 5 bases and J by 8 bases, and 10 bases separated the two germline ends. Written as DNA, the CDR3 is TGTGCTAGTGGTCCGAAGGACAAGCCCCAGCATTTT. Translation: CASGPKDKPQHF.

V and J are TRBV5-1 and TRBJ2-2, with D perhaps matching TRBD1 (5 bases). The germline V and J ends were trimmed by 5 bases and 6 bases, with 17 bases remaining between them. In germline, CDR1 is SGHRS, CDR2 YFSETQ. This CDR3 is built from 15 residues. This CDR3 reads CASSFTGKGAGELFF. As DNA, the CDR3 is TGCGCCAGCAGTTTCACTGGCAAAGGGGCCGGGGAGCTGTTTTTT.

As for this clone: At one end the junction does not follow the germline gene, possibly because of a read error. The chain is built from TRBV5-1 and TRBJ2-2; TRBD1 aligns across 8 bases. This CDR3 has 15 residues. The germline V gene encodes CDR1 SGHRS and CDR2 YFSETQ. CDR3 in DNA: TGCGCCAGCAGCTTGCAGGGGGCGAATACCGGGGAGCTGTTTTTT. This gives the protein CASSLQGANTGELFF.

This chain links TRBV24-1 with TRBJ2-5; D is unresolved. Trimming left V 0 bases short and J 0 bases short, with 13 bases between. Germline CDR1 and CDR2: KGHDR and SFDVKD. The CDR3 runs to 17 residues. In nucleotides, the CDR3 is TGTGCCACCAGTGATTTGGCGGATTCTAATAACCAAGAGACCCAGTACTTC. Translation gives CATSDLADSNNQETQYF.

The chain combines TRBV28 with TRBJ1-3; the D gene is possibly TRBD1 (5 bases). The germline CDR1 and CDR2 sequences are MDHEN and SYDVKM. The V end was cut by 7 bases, the J end by 7 bases, with 17 bases between. The CDR3 is 14 residues long. The CDR3 coding sequence is TGTGCCAGCAAATGGGGCAGGTCAGGGAACACCATATATTTT. It translates to CASKWGRSGNTIYF.

This chain uses TRBV29-1 with TRBJ1-1, with D possibly matching TRBD1 (6 bases). The CDR3 covers 14 residues. From germline, CDR1 is SQVTM and CDR2 ANQGSEA. With 5 bases removed from V and 1 base from J, the gap between germline ends came to 14 bases. The chain's CDR3 is CSVTDRWSNTEAFF. CDR3 bases: TGCAGCGTTACCGACAGGTGGTCGAACACTGAAGCTTTCTTT.

The rearrangement joins TRBV2 to TRBJ1-2; 7 nucleotides align to TRBD1. The V gene end was trimmed by 8 bases and the J gene end by 5 bases; junction bases not matched to a gene: 11. The CDR3 has 14 amino acids. Germline V gene data show CDR1 as SNHLY and CDR2 as FYNNEI. CDR3 in amino acids: CASLADRDLYGYTF. For the CDR3, the DNA is TGTGCCAGCTTAGCCGACAGGGACCTTTATGGCTACACCTTC.

The chain carries TRBV24-1 and TRBJ2-7; TRBD2 matches 12 bases. The junction had 3 bases not matched to a gene; V was cut back by 4 bases and J by 3 bases. The CDR3 length is 15 residues. Germline V lookup: CDR1 KGHDR, CDR2 SFDVKD. The CDR3 sequence: CATSEMTSGSYEQYF. CDR3 DNA sequence: TGTGCCACCAGTGAGATGACTAGCGGGAGCTACGAGCAGTACTTC.